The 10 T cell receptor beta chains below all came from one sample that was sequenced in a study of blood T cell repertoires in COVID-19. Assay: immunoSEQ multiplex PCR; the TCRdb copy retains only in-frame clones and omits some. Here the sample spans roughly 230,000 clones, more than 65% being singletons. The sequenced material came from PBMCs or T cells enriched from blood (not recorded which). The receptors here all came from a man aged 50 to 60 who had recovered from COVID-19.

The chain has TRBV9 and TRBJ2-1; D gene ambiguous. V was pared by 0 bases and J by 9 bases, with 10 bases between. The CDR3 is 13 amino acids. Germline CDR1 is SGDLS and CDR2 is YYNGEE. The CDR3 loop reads CASSVVSRGEQFF. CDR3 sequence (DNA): TGTGCCAGCAGCGTAGTAAGTCGAGGTGAGCAGTTCTTC.

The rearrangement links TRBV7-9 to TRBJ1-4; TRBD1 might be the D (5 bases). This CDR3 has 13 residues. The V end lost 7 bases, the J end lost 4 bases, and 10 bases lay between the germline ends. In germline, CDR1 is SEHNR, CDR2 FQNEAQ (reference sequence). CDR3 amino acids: CASTLRGNEKLFF. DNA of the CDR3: TGTGCCAGCACACTTAGGGGTAATGAAAAACTGTTTTTT.

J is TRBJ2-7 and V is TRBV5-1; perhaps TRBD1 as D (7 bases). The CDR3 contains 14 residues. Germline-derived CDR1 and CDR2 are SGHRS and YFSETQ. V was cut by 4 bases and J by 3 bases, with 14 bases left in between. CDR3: CASSGGTANYEQYF. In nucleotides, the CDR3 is TGCGCCAGCAGCGGCGGGACAGCCAACTACGAGCAGTACTTC.

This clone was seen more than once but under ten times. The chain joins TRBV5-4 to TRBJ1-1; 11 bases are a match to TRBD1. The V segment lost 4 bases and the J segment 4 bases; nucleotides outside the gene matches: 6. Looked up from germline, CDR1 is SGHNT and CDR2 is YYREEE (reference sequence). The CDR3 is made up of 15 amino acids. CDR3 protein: CASSGQGALTTEAFF. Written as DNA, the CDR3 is TGTGCCAGCAGCGGACAGGGGGCGCTGACCACTGAAGCTTTCTTT. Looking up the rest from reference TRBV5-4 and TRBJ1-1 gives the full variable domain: ETGVTQSPTHLIKTRGQQVTLRCSSQSGHNTVSWYQQALGQGPQFIFQYYREEENGRGNFPPRFSGLQFPNYSSELNVNALELDDSALYLCASSGQGALTTEAFFGQGTRLTVV.

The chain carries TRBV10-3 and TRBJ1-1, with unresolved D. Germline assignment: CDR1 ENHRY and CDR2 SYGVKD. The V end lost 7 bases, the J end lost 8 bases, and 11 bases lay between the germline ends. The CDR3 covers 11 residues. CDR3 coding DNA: TGTGCCATCATGGGCCAGGTGGAAGCTTTCTTT. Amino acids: CAIMGQVEAFF.

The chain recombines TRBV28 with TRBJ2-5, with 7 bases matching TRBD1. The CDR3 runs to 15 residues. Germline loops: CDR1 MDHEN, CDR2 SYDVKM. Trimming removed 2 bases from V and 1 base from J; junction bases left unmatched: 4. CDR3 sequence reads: CASSLGYRGQETQYF. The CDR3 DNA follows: TGTGCCAGCAGTTTAGGGTACAGGGGCCAAGAGACCCAGTACTTC.

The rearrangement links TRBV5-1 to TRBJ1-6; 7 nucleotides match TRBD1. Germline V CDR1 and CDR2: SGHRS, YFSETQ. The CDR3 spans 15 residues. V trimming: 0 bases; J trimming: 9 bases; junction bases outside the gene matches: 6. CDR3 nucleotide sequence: TGCGCCAGCAGCTTGGGTACAGGGGTGGCTTCACCCCTCCACTTT. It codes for CASSLGTGVASPLHF.

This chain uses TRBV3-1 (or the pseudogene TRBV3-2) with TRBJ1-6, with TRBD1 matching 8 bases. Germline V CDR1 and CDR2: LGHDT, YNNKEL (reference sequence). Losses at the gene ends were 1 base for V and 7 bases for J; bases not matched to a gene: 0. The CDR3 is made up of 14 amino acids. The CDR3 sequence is CASSQGQGNSPLHF. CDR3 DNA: TGTGCCAGCAGCCAAGGACAGGGGAATTCACCCCTCCACTTT.

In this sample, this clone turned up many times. In nucleotides, the CDR3 is TGCGCCAGCGCCATGGGGCCTCCTGCCGGCGAGACCCAGTACTTC. Protein: CASAMGPPAGETQYF. This rearrangement joins TRBV5-1 to TRBJ2-5; TRBD1 is a possible D gene (5 bases). This CDR3 has 15 amino acids. Trimming cost V 7 bases and J 5 bases, with 21 bases left between them. Germline V gene lookup returns CDR1 SGHRS and CDR2 YFSETQ.

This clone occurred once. The DNA of the CDR3 is TGTGCCAGCAGCCCGATACCAGGATTGAACACTGAAGCTTTCTTT. This gives the protein CASSPIPGLNTEAFF. The chain employs TRBV3-1 (or the pseudogene TRBV3-2) and TRBJ1-1; no firm D call. The CDR3 is 15 residues long. V dropped 4 bases and J dropped 0 bases, with 12 bases sitting between them. Germline CDR1 LGHDT, CDR2 YNNKEL (reference sequence).